The 6 T cell receptor beta chains reported below all come from one sample, sequenced in a study of CD8 T cell repertoires and HIV-1 epitope variants. Clones were read by immunoSEQ multiplex PCR, and TCRdb kept only the in-frame ones, dropping some. This table holds 5,200 or so clones, around 66% found once. These receptors' antigens are unknown. The sequenced sample was cultured CD8+ T cells derived from PBMCs. Source of these receptors: a male donor with HIV.

This clone was found a few times. V usage is TRBV6-6 and J usage is TRBJ1-5; a weak D match, TRBD1 (6 bases). The CDR3 runs 15 residues. V dropped 5 bases and J dropped 5 bases, with 16 bases sitting between them. Germline CDR1 reads MNHNY; CDR2 reads SVGAGI (reference sequence). CDR3 coding DNA: TGTGCCAGCAGTGGGGGGCAGGGGATACATCAGCCCCAGCATTTT. Translated: CASSGGQGIHQPQHF.

J is TRBJ2-7 and V is TRBV9, with 9 positions matching TRBD2. Trimming took 5 bases from V and 5 from J; bases not matched to a gene: 8. CDR1 SGDLS and CDR2 YYNGEE come from the germline V gene. This CDR3 has 14 amino acids. In DNA form, the CDR3 reads TGTGCCAGCAGTGGTGGCGGGGGGGCTGACGAGCAGTACTTC. This gives the protein CASSGGGGADEQYF.

The chain couples TRBV6-5 to TRBJ2-1, with 14 positions matching TRBD2. CDR1 is MNHEY and CDR2 is SVGAGI in the germline V gene. V lost 8 bases, J lost 12 bases, and 6 bases stayed unmatched. This CDR3 is 13 amino acids long. CDR3 bases: TGTGCCAGCTGGGGACTAGCGGGGGATATGCAGTTCTTC. Protein product: CASWGLAGDMQFF.

The V and J genes are TRBV28 and TRBJ2-5; 8 bases are shared with TRBD1. From germline, CDR1 is MDHEN and CDR2 SYDVKM. With V trimmed by 4 bases and J by 3 bases, 10 bases remained unmatched. The CDR3 is made up of 16 amino acids. CDR3 protein: CASSSPGQESKETQYF. The CDR3 bases are TGTGCCAGCAGTTCCCCGGGACAGGAGAGTAAAGAGACCCAGTACTTC.

The chain recombines TRBV18 with TRBJ2-5; a weak D match, TRBD2 (6 bases). This CDR3 spans 14 amino acids. V lost 2 bases and J 3 bases, leaving 10 bases between the germline ends. Germline V gene lookup returns CDR1 KGHSH and CDR2 LQKENI. The CDR3 reads CASSPGGVEETQYF. The CDR3 region has the DNA TGTGCCAGCTCACCAGGAGGGGTTGAAGAGACCCAGTACTTC.

The V and J genes are TRBV13 and TRBJ2-3, with 9 bases fitting TRBD1. The CDR3 runs 17 residues. Germline loops: CDR1 PRHDT, CDR2 FYEKMQ (reference sequence). V shed 5 bases and J 3 bases; nucleotides not matched to a gene: 12. The DNA of the CDR3 is TGTGCCAGCAGCCCCCCCCCGGGACAGGGTCCGACAGATACGCAGTATTTT. Translation: CASSPPPGQGPTDTQYF.